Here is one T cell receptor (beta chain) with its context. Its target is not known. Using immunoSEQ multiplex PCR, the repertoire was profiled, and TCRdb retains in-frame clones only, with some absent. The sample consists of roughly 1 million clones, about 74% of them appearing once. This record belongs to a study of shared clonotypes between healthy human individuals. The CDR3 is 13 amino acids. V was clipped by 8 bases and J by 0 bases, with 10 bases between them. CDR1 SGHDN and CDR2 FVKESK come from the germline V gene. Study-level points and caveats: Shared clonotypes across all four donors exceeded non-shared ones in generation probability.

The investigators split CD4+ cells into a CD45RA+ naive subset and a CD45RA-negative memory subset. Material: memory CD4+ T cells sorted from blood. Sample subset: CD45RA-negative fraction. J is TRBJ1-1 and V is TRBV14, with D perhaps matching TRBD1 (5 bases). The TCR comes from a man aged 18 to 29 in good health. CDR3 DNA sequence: TGTGCCAGCGGCCGACAGATGAACACTGAAGCTTTCTTT. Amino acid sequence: CASGRQMNTEAFF.